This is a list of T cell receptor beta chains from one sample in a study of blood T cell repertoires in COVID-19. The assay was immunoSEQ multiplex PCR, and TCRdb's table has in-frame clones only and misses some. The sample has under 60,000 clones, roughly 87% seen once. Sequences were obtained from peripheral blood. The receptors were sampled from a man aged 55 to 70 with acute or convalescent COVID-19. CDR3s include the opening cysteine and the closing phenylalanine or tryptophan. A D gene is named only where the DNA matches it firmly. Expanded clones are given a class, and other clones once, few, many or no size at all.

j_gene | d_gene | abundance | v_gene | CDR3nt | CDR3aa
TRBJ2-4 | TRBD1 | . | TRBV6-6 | TGTGCCAGCAGTTGGGACAGGACTAACATTCAGTACTTC | CASSWDRTNIQYF
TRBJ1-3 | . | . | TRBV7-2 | TGTGCCAGCAGCTTAGTGGGCGGGATCTCCGGAAACACCATATATTTT | CASSLVGGISGNTIYF
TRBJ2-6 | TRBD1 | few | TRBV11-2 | TGTGCCAGCAGCCCCCGGGGACAGGGCGGCTCTGGGGCCAACGTCCTGACTTTC | CASSPRGQGGSGANVLTF
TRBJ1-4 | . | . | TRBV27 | TGTGCCAGCAGTTTGGCCCCTCTAGGGGCAACTAATGAAAAACTGTTTTTT | CASSLAPLGATNEKLFF
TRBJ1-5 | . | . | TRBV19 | TGTGCCAGTAGCGGAGAAGATCAGCCCCAGCATTTT | CASSGEDQPQHF
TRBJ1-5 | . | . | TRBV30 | TGTGCCTGGGCGCGGGACAGCAATCAGCCCCAGCATTTT | CAWARDSNQPQHF
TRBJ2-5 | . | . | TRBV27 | TGTGCCAGCAGTTTAAGAGCCCAAGAGACCCAGTACTTC | CASSLRAQETQYF
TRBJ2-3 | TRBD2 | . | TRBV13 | TGTGCCAGCAGCCGACGGGGACTAAAAAGCACAGATACGCAGTATTTT | CASSRRGLKSTDTQYF
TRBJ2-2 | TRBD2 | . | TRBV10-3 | TGTGCCATCGGATCTAGCGGGGGGCTCACCGGGGAGCTGTTTTTT | CAIGSSGGLTGELFF
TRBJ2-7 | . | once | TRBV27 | TGTGCCAGCAGTTCCCGTGTCCGAGGTGGCTACGAGCAGTACTTC | CASSSRVRGGYEQYF
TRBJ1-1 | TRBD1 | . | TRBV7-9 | TGTGCCAGCATCGGGACAGGGATGAACACTGAAGCTTTCTTT | CASIGTGMNTEAFF
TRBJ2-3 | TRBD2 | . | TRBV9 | TGTGCCAGCAGCGTAGAGACGGGGGGGCCAGGAGATACGCAGTATTTT | CASSVETGGPGDTQYF
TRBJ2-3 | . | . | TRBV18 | TGTGCCAGCTCACCTACCGGGATTTTAACAGATACGCAGTATTTT | CASSPTGILTDTQYF
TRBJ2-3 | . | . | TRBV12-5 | TGTGCTAGTGGTTTGGGACTAGAAACAGATACGCAGTATTTT | CASGLGLETDTQYF
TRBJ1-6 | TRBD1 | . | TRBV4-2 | TGTGCCAGCAGCCTACAGGGGGCGGATAATTCACCCCTCCACTTT | CASSLQGADNSPLHF
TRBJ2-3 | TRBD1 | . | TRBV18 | TGTGCCAGCTCCCCGGACAGGGTAATCACAGATACGCAGTATTTT | CASSPDRVITDTQYF
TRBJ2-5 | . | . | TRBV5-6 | TGTGCCAGCAGCGAGGAAGAGACCCAGTACTTC | CASSEEETQYF
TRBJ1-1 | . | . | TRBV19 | TGTGCCAGTAGCACTCACCTCAGGGCAGCCAACACTGAAGCTTTCTTT | CASSTHLRAANTEAFF
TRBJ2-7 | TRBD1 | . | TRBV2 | TGTGCCAGCAGTCCCTACCGGACAGGAGACTACGAGCAGTACTTC | CASSPYRTGDYEQYF
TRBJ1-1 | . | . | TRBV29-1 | TGCAGCGCCGGCGGCCACTTGAACACTGAAGCTTTCTTT | CSAGGHLNTEAFF
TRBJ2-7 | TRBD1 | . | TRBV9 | TGTGCCAGCAGCGTAACCTCCCGACAGGGGATGTACGAGCAGTACTTC | CASSVTSRQGMYEQYF
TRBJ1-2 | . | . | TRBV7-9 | TGTGCCAGCAGCTCTTCGGCCAGGGAAGGGAATGGCTACACCTTC | CASSSSAREGNGYTF
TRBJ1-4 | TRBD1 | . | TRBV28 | TGTGCCAGCAGTTCTAGGACAGGGGAAGAAAAACTGTTTTTT | CASSSRTGEEKLFF
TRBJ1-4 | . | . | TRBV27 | TGTGCCAGCAGTCGACAGACTGCAACAACTAATGAAAAACTGTTTTTT | CASSRQTATTNEKLFF
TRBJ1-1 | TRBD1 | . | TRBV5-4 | TGTGCCAGCAGCAACGGACAGGTCCTGAACACTGAAGCTTTCTTT | CASSNGQVLNTEAFF
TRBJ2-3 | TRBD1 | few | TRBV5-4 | TGTGCCAGCAGCCTGGGGACAGGGGATGTTACGCAGTATTTT | CASSLGTGDVTQYF
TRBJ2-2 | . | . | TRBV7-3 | TGTGCCAGCAGCTTAACAGGCAGGGGTGACACCGGGGAGCTGTTTTTT | CASSLTGRGDTGELFF
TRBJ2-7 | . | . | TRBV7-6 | TGTGCCAGCAGCGAACTAGTTTACGCCGACGAGCAGTACTTC | CASSELVYADEQYF
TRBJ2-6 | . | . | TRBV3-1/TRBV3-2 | TGTGCCAGCAGCCCCCAGACAGGTGGGATTGAGTTAGCCAACGTCCTGACTTTC | CASSPQTGGIELANVLTF
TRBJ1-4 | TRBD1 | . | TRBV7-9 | TGTGCCAGCAGCTTTGGGACAGGGAAAGGTGAAAAACTGTTTTTT | CASSFGTGKGEKLFF
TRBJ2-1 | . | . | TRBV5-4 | TGTGCCAGCAGAACAGGCGGGGGCCTAGTTAAAAATGAGCAGTTCTTC | CASRTGGGLVKNEQFF
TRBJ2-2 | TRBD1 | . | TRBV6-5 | TGTGCCAGCAGGGAGGGGACAGGAAACACCGGGGAGCTGTTTTTT | CASREGTGNTGELFF
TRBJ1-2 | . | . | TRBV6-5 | TGTGCCAGCAGTTCCGGACAGCGAGCGTATGGCTACACCTTC | CASSSGQRAYGYTF
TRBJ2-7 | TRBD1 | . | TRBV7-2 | TGTGCCAGCAGCTTGACTGGACAGGGGATCTCCTACGAGCAGTACTTC | CASSLTGQGISYEQYF